Below, 2 T cell receptor beta chains from the same sample are listed, as sequenced in a study of patients and donors after allogeneic stem cell transplantation. TCRdb independently ran MiXCR on the RT-PCR reads; one entry per CDR3 protein. The data contain some 880,000 distinct CDR3 sequences, roughly 18% of them singletons. The sequenced sample was blood, either unsorted or a sorted T cell fraction (not recorded which). Every receptor here comes from a human donor who was either an allogeneic HSCT recipient or a stem cell or donor lymphocyte infusion donor (not recorded which). It is not recorded whose cells these are; they may come from a transplant donor.

This clonotype was picked up a small number of times. The chain joins TRBV18 to TRBJ1-4; D perhaps matches TRBD1 (5 bases). The CDR3 is 15 residues long. Trimming cost V 6 bases and J 0 bases, with 11 bases left between them. In germline, CDR1 is KGHSH, CDR2 LQKENI. The CDR3 bases are TGTGCCAGCTCGCGACAGAGTGCAACTAATGAAAAACTGTTTTTT. This codes for CASSRQSATNEKLFF.

The V call is TRBV29-1, the J call TRBJ1-1; D unclear. V lost 3 bases and J 4 bases, leaving 6 bases between the germline ends. The length of the CDR3 is 11 residues. From germline, CDR1 is SQVTM and CDR2 ANQGSEA. The DNA of the CDR3 is TGCAGCGTTGAGGGCGGCACTGAAGCTTTCTTT. It yields the protein CSVEGGTEAFF.